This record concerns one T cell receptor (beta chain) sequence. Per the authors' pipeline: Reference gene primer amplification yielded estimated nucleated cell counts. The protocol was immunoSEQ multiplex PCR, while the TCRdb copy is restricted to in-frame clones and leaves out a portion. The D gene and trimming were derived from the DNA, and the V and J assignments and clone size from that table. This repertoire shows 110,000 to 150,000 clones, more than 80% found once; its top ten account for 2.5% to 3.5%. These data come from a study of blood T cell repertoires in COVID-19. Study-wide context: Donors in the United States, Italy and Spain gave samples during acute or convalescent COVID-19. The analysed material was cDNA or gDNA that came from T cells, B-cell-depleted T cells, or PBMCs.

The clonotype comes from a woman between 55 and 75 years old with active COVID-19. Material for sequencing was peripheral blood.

CDR3 DNA: TGTGCCGGAAGGGACAGAGGCACAGATACGCAGTATTTT. It specifies CAGRDRGTDTQYF. The chain is built from TRBV28 and TRBJ2-3; 7 bases map to TRBD1. The CDR3 extends over 13 amino acids. From germline, CDR1 is MDHEN and CDR2 SYDVKM. Trimming cost V 11 bases and J 1 base; bases outside gene matches: 6.